The 32 T cell receptor beta chains reported below all come from one sample, sequenced in a study of CD8+ T cells in alopecia areata. Isolated RNA was reverse transcribed into cDNA used as the sequencing template. Profiling relied on immunoSEQ multiplex PCR, and the TCRdb table lists in-frame clones only, not all of them. The sample yields roughly 190,000 clones, 60% seen once. As for treatment: oral pan-JAK inhibitor, 5-10 mg twice daily. Sequencing used CD4+ T cells sorted from blood, obtained at week 24, from a patient treated with tofacitinib. These receptors all come from a human donor with alopecia areata.

The chain links TRBV27 to TRBJ1-2; D is ambiguous. Germline CDR1 reads MNHEY; CDR2 reads SMNVEV (reference sequence). The CDR3 runs 15 residues. Between the trimmed V and J ends, which lost 0 bases and 4 bases, there was a span of 12 bases. The CDR3 sequence: CASSLSSRSVYGYTF. In DNA form, the CDR3 reads TGTGCCAGCAGTTTATCGTCTCGGTCCGTCTATGGCTACACCTTC.

The chain combines TRBV30 with TRBJ1-1; no firm D call. The CDR3 sequence is 13 residues long. Germline lookup yields CDR1 GTSNPN and CDR2 SVGIG (reference sequence). V lost 5 bases, J lost 2 bases, and 12 bases lay in between. The CDR3 bases are TGTGCCTGGGGGGTTCGGTTAAACACTGAAGCTTTCTTT. Protein sequence: CAWGVRLNTEAFF.

The chain has TRBV5-1 and TRBJ2-5; TRBD2 matches at 8 bases. Germline V gene data show CDR1 as SGHRS and CDR2 as YFSETQ. The CDR3 covers 15 residues. V was clipped by 4 bases and J by 5 bases; unmatched bases: 10. The CDR3 is CASSLSGVERETQYF. In nucleotides, the CDR3 is TGCGCCAGCAGCCTTAGCGGGGTTGAGCGGGAGACCCAGTACTTC.

This clone is a singleton in its sample. The V and J genes are TRBV29-1 and TRBJ2-2; TRBD1 or TRBD2 may be the D gene (6 bases each). The germline gives CDR1 SQVTM, CDR2 ANQGSEA. The V gene lost 4 bases and the J gene lost 5 bases, with 14 bases spanning the gap. This CDR3 is 14 amino acids long. DNA for the CDR3: TGCAGCGTTGGTTCCGGGGGCCTGACCGGGGAGCTGTTTTTT. Translation gives CSVGSGGLTGELFF.

About this clone: The sample has other DNA sequences that encode this CDR3 too. This sequence joins TRBV10-3 and TRBJ2-3, with D unclear. Trimming removed 0 bases from V and 3 bases from J, with 4 bases in between. This CDR3 has 13 amino acids. In germline, CDR1 is ENHRY, CDR2 SYGVKD. The chain's CDR3 is CAISESPTDTQYF. CDR3 sequence (DNA): TGTGCCATCAGTGAGTCACCGACAGATACGCAGTATTTT.

The rearrangement joins TRBV14 to TRBJ2-1; D may be TRBD1 (6 bases). This CDR3 region has 16 residues. Per germline, CDR1 SGHDN and CDR2 FVKESK. V shed 2 bases and J shed 7 bases, with 18 bases lying between them. This chain's CDR3 is CASSQLGGLSGNEQFF. CDR3 bases: TGTGCCAGCAGCCAACTAGGGGGTCTATCAGGGAATGAGCAGTTCTTC. The whole variable domain, remainder taken from reference TRBV14 and TRBJ2-1, is EAGVTQFPSHSVIEKGQTVTLRCDPISGHDNLYWYRRVMGKEIKFLLHFVKESKQDESGMPNNRFLAERTGGTYSTLKVQPAELEDSGVYFCASSQLGGLSGNEQFFGPGTRLTVL.

The CDR3 DNA follows: TGTGCCAGCTCACCAGAGTTGTCAGGGGTTGGCCATGGCTACACCTTC. It yields the protein CASSPELSGVGHGYTF. J is TRBJ1-2 and V is TRBV18, with D possibly matching TRBD1 (6 bases). The V end lost 2 bases, the J end lost 6 bases, and 19 bases lay between the germline ends. Germline V gene lookup returns CDR1 KGHSH and CDR2 LQKENI. This CDR3 is 16 amino acids long.

As concerns this clone: At one of its ends the junction is not consistent with the germline gene, which may arise from a read error. This chain connects TRBV10-3 to TRBJ1-2, with D hard to call. In germline, CDR1 is ENHRY, CDR2 SYGVKD. The CDR3 extends over 9 amino acids. CDR3 bases: TGTGCCAGCAGTGGGGACTACACCTTC. Its protein is CASSGDYTF.

The chain recombines TRBV5-4 with TRBJ1-2; D is ambiguous. V was pared by 3 bases and J by 5 bases, with 11 bases between. Germline CDR1 is SGHNT and CDR2 is YYREEE (reference sequence). The CDR3 spans 13 residues. The CDR3 sequence: CASSSVAGYGYTF. CDR3 DNA: TGTGCCAGCAGCTCGGTTGCAGGTTATGGCTACACCTTC.

This clone was seen a few times. This chain connects TRBV29-1 to TRBJ2-5; D possibly corresponds to TRBD2 (5 bases). CDR1 is SQVTM and CDR2 is ANQGSEA in the germline V gene. This CDR3 comprises 13 residues. V was pared by 4 bases and J by 5 bases, with 14 bases between. The CDR3 DNA follows: TGCAGCGTTGGAGGGCGGGCCGGGGAGACCCAGTACTTC. Translation gives CSVGGRAGETQYF.

The chain joins TRBV11-1 to TRBJ2-5; 8 bases line up with TRBD1. Per the germline V gene, CDR1 is SGHAT and CDR2 is FQDESV (reference sequence). The CDR3 is made up of 14 amino acids. The V gene end was trimmed by 1 base and the J gene end by 2 bases; junction bases not matched to a gene: 0. As DNA, the CDR3 is TGTGCCAGCAGCTTAGGGGACAGGCAAGAGACCCAGTACTTC. Translating it yields CASSLGDRQETQYF.

V is TRBV7-2 and J is TRBJ2-7; no clear D. V dropped 1 base and J dropped 0 bases, with 10 bases sitting between them. There are 15 residues in the CDR3. Germline assignment: CDR1 SGHTA and CDR2 FQGNSA. Here the CDR3 DNA reads TGTGCCAGCAGCTTAGGGCTACAGAGCTCCTACGAGCAGTACTTC. Its protein is CASSLGLQSSYEQYF.

This chain joins TRBV29-1 and TRBJ1-4; D might be TRBD1 (5 bases). V gave up 4 bases and J gave up 2 bases, with 14 bases separating them. Per the germline V gene, CDR1 is SQVTM and CDR2 is ANQGSEA. The CDR3 is made up of 15 amino acids. In DNA form, the CDR3 reads TGCAGCGTTGGGGACCCTCGTGGGACTAATGAAAAACTGTTTTTT. Its protein product is CSVGDPRGTNEKLFF.

The chain employs TRBV30 and TRBJ1-2; D gene unclear. This CDR3 is built from 13 residues. CDR1 and CDR2 from the germline V gene are GTSNPN and SVGIG (reference sequence). V lost 5 bases to trimming and J lost 4 bases, with 14 bases between them. The CDR3 sequence is CAWYTLEGYGYTF. The CDR3 bases are TGTGCCTGGTATACACTCGAGGGCTATGGCTACACCTTC.

This chain links TRBV5-4 with TRBJ2-1, with TRBD2 identical over 13 bases. The junction had 8 bases not matched to a gene; V was cut back by 4 bases and J by 4 bases. The CDR3 contains 17 residues. CDR1 is SGHNT, CDR2 YYREEE, per germline (reference sequence). CDR3 sequence (DNA): TGTGCCAGCAGCCCCCAACCACTAGCGGGGGGGTACAATGAGCAGTTCTTC. This encodes CASSPQPLAGGYNEQFF. Drawing the rest from reference TRBV5-4 and TRBJ2-1, the complete variable domain is ETGVTQSPTHLIKTRGQQVTLRCSSQSGHNTVSWYQQALGQGPQFIFQYYREEENGRGNFPPRFSGLQFPNYSSELNVNALELDDSALYLCASSPQPLAGGYNEQFFGPGTRLTVL.

V is TRBV27 and J is TRBJ1-5; D is ambiguous. Germline V CDR1 and CDR2: MNHEY, SMNVEV (reference sequence). The V end lost 0 bases, the J end lost 6 bases, and 6 bases lay between the germline ends. The length of the CDR3 is 13 residues. CDR3 loop: CASSLSWGQPQHF. The CDR3 coding sequence is TGTGCCAGCAGTTTATCGTGGGGTCAGCCCCAGCATTTT.

The chain's CDR3 is CASSEAQLGGGYTF. The CDR3, as DNA: TGTGCCAGCAGTGAAGCGCAGCTGGGTGGGGGCTACACCTTC. The chain combines TRBV2 with TRBJ1-2, with D unresolved. Germline values: CDR1 SNHLY, CDR2 FYNNEI. The CDR3 has 14 residues. Trimming cost V 0 bases and J 8 bases, with 13 bases left between them.

This clone is a singleton in its sample. The CDR3 loop reads CASSPPGRGDTQYF. The CDR3 DNA follows: TGTGCCAGCTCACCACCAGGGAGGGGAGATACGCAGTATTTT. The gene calls are TRBV18 and TRBJ2-3; 7 bases match TRBD2. Germline CDR1 and CDR2: KGHSH and LQKENI. Trimming removed 0 bases from V and 5 bases from J; junction bases left unmatched: 2. This CDR3 is 14 amino acids long.

The chain links TRBV29-1 to TRBJ2-7; D uncertain. CDR3 length: 12 amino acids. Germline CDR1 reads SQVTM; CDR2 reads ANQGSEA. Between the trimmed V and J ends, which lost 4 bases and 3 bases, there was a span of 10 bases. The CDR3 protein is CSVVNRDYEQYF. In nucleotides, the CDR3 is TGCAGCGTTGTAAACAGAGACTACGAGCAGTACTTC.

This CDR3 reads CSVLDNSNQPQHF. In DNA form, the CDR3 reads TGCAGCGTCCTAGACAATAGCAATCAGCCCCAGCATTTT. The rearrangement links TRBV29-1 to TRBJ1-5, with D uncertain. Germline V lookup: CDR1 SQVTM, CDR2 ANQGSEA. The CDR3 consists of 13 residues. V lost 6 bases to trimming and J lost 0 bases, with 9 bases between them.

The V and J genes are TRBV27 and TRBJ2-7, with D perhaps TRBD1 (6 bases). The germline gives CDR1 MNHEY, CDR2 SMNVEV (reference sequence). The CDR3 totals 15 residues. The V end lost 6 bases, the J end lost 1 base, and 16 bases lay between the germline ends. The CDR3 protein is CASRPPGGWSYEQYF. The CDR3 DNA is TGTGCCAGCAGGCCCCCTGGGGGCTGGTCCTACGAGCAGTACTTC.

This CDR3 reads CASSLDATSTDTQYF. For the CDR3, the DNA is TGTGCCAGCAGCTTGGATGCCACAAGCACAGATACGCAGTATTTT. V and J are TRBV5-6 and TRBJ2-3, with no clear D. The V end was cut by 0 bases, the J end by 0 bases, with 8 bases between. The CDR3 is made up of 15 amino acids. CDR1 is SGHDT and CDR2 is YYEEEE in the germline V gene.

This clone has at least ten counts. This rearrangement joins TRBV6-4 to TRBJ2-2; no clear D gene. Trimming removed 2 bases from V and 3 bases from J, with 4 bases in between. CDR3 length: 13 residues. The germline CDR1 and CDR2 sequences are MRHNA and SNTAGT. DNA for the CDR3: TGTGCCAGCAGTGACAGGGACACCGGGGAGCTGTTTTTT. It is translated as CASSDRDTGELFF.

V usage is TRBV14 and J usage is TRBJ2-7; the match to TRBD2 covers 9 bases. Trimming removed 5 bases from V and 2 bases from J; junction bases left unmatched: 7. The CDR3 extends over 15 amino acids. Germline CDR1 and CDR2: SGHDN and FVKESK. The CDR3 sequence: CASSMSGGKTYEQYF. The CDR3 DNA reads as TGTGCCAGCAGCATGAGCGGGGGGAAAACCTACGAGCAGTACTTC.

This clone was found a few times. The chain combines TRBV30 with TRBJ2-5; D ambiguous. From germline, CDR1 is GTSNPN and CDR2 SVGIG (reference sequence). The CDR3 spans 13 residues. V shed 5 bases and J shed 5 bases, with 15 bases lying between them. CDR3: CAWSPSGWETQYF. The CDR3, as DNA: TGTGCCTGGTCACCCTCGGGTTGGGAGACCCAGTACTTC.

This clone was found a few times. V is TRBV11-3 and J is TRBJ1-1; TRBD1 aligns across 9 bases. The CDR3 contains 14 residues. The V segment lost 5 bases and the J segment 6 bases; nucleotides outside the gene matches: 7. The V gene's germline CDR1 is SGHNT and CDR2 YENEEA. The CDR3 reads CASSQGQGPPEAFF. Written as DNA, the CDR3 is TGTGCCAGCAGCCAAGGACAGGGGCCCCCTGAAGCTTTCTTT.

V is TRBV18 and J is TRBJ2-3; D is unresolved. Trimming pared 5 bases from V and 3 bases from J, leaving 6 bases between. CDR1 is KGHSH and CDR2 is LQKENI in the germline V gene. The CDR3 extends over 12 amino acids. The CDR3 protein is CASSTETDTQYF. The CDR3 region has the DNA TGTGCCAGCTCAACCGAAACAGATACGCAGTATTTT.

The rearrangement links TRBV30 to TRBJ2-3; 9 bases agree with TRBD1. The junction had 11 bases not matched to a gene; V was cut back by 2 bases and J by 8 bases. The CDR3 has 15 amino acids. Germline values: CDR1 GTSNPN, CDR2 SVGIG (reference sequence). The CDR3 nucleotides read TGTGCCTGGAGTCAACCGGGACAGGGCTTTTTTACGCAGTATTTT. Protein product: CAWSQPGQGFFTQYF. Variable domain in full (rest from reference TRBV30 and TRBJ2-3): SQTIHQWPATLVQPVGSPLSLECTVEGTSNPNLYWYRQAAGRGLQLLFYSVGIGQISSEVPQNLSASRPQDRQFILSSKKLLLSDSGFYLCAWSQPGQGFFTQYFGPGTRLTVL.

The gene calls are TRBV6-5 and TRBJ2-2; D may be TRBD1 (5 bases). The CDR3 has 12 amino acids. V lost 6 bases and J lost 8, with 10 bases in between. The germline gives CDR1 MNHEY, CDR2 SVGAGI. CDR3 DNA: TGTGCCAGCAGACAGGTGACTGGGGAGCTGTTTTTT. Protein: CASRQVTGELFF.

This clone was observed a few times. The CDR3 loop is CASSGTGLYEQYF. CDR3 bases: TGTGCCAGCAGTGGAACAGGTCTTTACGAGCAGTACTTC. This chain links TRBV6-1 with TRBJ2-7; possible D gene TRBD1, 5 bases. Looked up from germline, CDR1 is MNHNS and CDR2 is SASEGT. CDR3 length: 13 residues. The V end was cut by 4 bases, the J end by 4 bases, with 11 bases between.

This clone occurred once. V gene TRBV12-5 combines with J gene TRBJ2-3, with D unclear. Trimming removed 5 bases from V and 5 bases from J, with 8 bases in between. Per germline, CDR1 LGHNT and CDR2 FRNRAP. This CDR3 contains 12 residues. CDR3 residues: CASGPQGDTQYF. The CDR3 coding sequence is TGTGCTAGTGGTCCACAAGGAGATACGCAGTATTTT.

As for this clone: The same CDR3 also results from other DNA sequences found in this sample. V usage is TRBV29-1 and J usage is TRBJ1-1, with 7 bases lining up with TRBD1. The CDR3 covers 13 residues. Germline values: CDR1 SQVTM, CDR2 ANQGSEA. The V and J ends lost 6 bases and 1 base, in that order; junction bases with no gene match: 5. CDR3 coding DNA: TGCAGCGTAGCAAGACAGGGGAACACTGAAGCTTTCTTT. Translating gives CSVARQGNTEAFF. Using reference TRBV29-1 and TRBJ1-1 for the parts outside the CDR3, the full variable domain is SAVISQKPSRDICQRGTSLTIQCQVDSQVTMMFWYRQQPGQSLTLIATANQGSEATYESGFVIDKFPISRPNLTFSTLTVSNMSPEDSSIYLCSVARQGNTEAFFGQGTRLTVV.